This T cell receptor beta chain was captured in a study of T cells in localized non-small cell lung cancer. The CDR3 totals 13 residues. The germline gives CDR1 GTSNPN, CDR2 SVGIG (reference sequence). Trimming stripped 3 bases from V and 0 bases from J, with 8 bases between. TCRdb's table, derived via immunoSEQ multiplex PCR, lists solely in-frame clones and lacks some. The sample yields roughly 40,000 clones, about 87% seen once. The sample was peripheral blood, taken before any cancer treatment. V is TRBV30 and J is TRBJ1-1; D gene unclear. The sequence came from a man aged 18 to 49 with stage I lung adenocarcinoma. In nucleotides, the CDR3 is TGTGCCTGGAGGTCTAGGGTGAACACTGAAGCTTTCTTT. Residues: CAWRSRVNTEAFF.